This T cell receptor (beta chain) comes out of a study of identical twins. Study-level results: There were fewer insertions in abundant cord blood beta clonotypes, but memory repertoires showed no such pattern.

In the case of this clonotype: The antigen is not known.

Per germline, CDR1 MNHEY and CDR2 SMNVEV (reference sequence). V lost 4 bases, J lost 5 bases, and 3 bases stayed unmatched. This CDR3 comprises 13 residues. A universal primer site arose from template switching, and cDNA bore unique molecular identifiers. MiXCR, applied by TCRdb to the 5' RACE reads, yields one record per CDR3 protein. The table has roughly 1,500,000 distinct CDR3 sequences, about 32% seen once; the top ten hold around 0.3%. Specimen: cord blood. The receptor was isolated from a newborn girl in good health. V usage is TRBV27 and J usage is TRBJ2-3, with TRBD2 matching over 7 bases. For the CDR3, the DNA is TGTGCCAGCAGTTCCATAGCGGGAGATACGCAGTATTTT. Translating it yields CASSSIAGDTQYF.